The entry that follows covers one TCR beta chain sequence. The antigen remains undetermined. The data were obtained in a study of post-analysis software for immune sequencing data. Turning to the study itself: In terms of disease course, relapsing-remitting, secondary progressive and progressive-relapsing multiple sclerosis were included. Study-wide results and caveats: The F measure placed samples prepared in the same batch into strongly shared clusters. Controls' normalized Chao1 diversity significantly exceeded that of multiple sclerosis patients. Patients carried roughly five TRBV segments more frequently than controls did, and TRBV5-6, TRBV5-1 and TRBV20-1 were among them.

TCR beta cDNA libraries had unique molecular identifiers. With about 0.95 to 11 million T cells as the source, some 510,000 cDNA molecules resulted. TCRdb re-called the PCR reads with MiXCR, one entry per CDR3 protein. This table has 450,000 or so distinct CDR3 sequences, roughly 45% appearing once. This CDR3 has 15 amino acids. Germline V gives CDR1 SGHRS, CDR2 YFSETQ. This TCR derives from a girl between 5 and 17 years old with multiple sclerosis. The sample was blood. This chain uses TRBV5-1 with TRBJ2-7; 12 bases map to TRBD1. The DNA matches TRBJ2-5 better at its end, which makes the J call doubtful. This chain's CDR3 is CASSRDRGLEETQYF. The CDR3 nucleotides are TGCGCCAGCAGCCGGGACAGGGGGCTGGAGGAGACCCAGTACTTC.